Included here is one TCR beta chain sequence, with context. The data are from a study of blood T cell repertoires in COVID-19. About the research overall: Specimens from acute and convalescent COVID-19 originated in the United States, Italy and Spain.

The method was immunoSEQ multiplex PCR; TCRdb's version includes in-frame clones alone and lacks a portion of them. The sample contains a few hundred thousand clones, roughly 90% of which appear only once. Everyone who took part was roughly 18 to 89 years old, and they came from about two dozen US areas. Clinical history as reported by participants underpinned cohort assignment. Cohort 3 donors counted as recovered after two negative PCRs, clearance, or resolved symptoms. V lost 3 bases to trimming and J lost 3 bases, with 15 bases between them. Germline CDR1 reads DFQATT; CDR2 reads SNEGSKA (reference sequence). The CDR3 runs to 15 residues.

The rearrangement joins TRBV20-1 to TRBJ2-1; D is perhaps TRBD2 (5 bases). This TCR was recovered from a woman aged 25-40 years who had recovered from COVID-19. The sequencing input was PBMCs or T cells enriched from blood (not recorded which). The CDR3 spells CSASMASRHYNEQFF. The CDR3 DNA sequence: TGCAGTGCTAGTATGGCTAGCCGGCACTACAATGAGCAGTTCTTC.